The rows below give T cell receptor beta chains drawn from one sample of a study of T cells in Graves' hyperthyroidism and ophthalmopathy. From the multiplex PCR reads, TCRdb called clonotypes with MiXCR, one entry per CDR3 protein. The sample includes under 350,000 distinct CDR3 sequences, under 25% seen only once; the top ten take 50%. The sequenced material came from blood. These receptors were collected from a woman between 45 and 60 years old with Graves' hyperthyroidism. Both conserved end residues are part of each CDR3. The D gene is left open where the match is weak. A row's size may be missing; if present it is once, few, many or a size class.

clone size | D gene | J gene | V gene | CDR3 length | CDR3 protein | CDR3 DNA
many | - | TRBJ2-1 | TRBV27 | 14 | CASSSERRHNEQFF | TGTGCCAGCAGTTCTGAGCGGAGACACAATGAGCAGTTCTTC
many | TRBD1 | TRBJ2-7 | TRBV18 | 16 | CASSPLRTGRTYEQYF | TGTGCCAGCTCACCTCTCAGGACAGGGAGAACCTACGAGCAGTACTTC
- | - | TRBJ2-1 | TRBV6-5 | 12 | CASSLKGDEQFF | TGTGCCAGCAGTTTAAAAGGGGATGAGCAGTTCTTC
- | - | TRBJ1-2 | TRBV12-3/TRBV12-4 | 12 | CASSRGPDGYTF | TGTGCCAGCAGCAGGGGTCCCGATGGCTACACCTTC
few | TRBD1 | TRBJ2-3 | TRBV5-6 | 15 | CASSFDRGRYTLEYF | TGTGCCAGCAGCTTCGACAGGGGGCGTTACACACTGGAGTATTTT
few | - | TRBJ1-3 | TRBV12-3/TRBV12-4 | 16 | CASSLRGSLTGNTIYF | TGTGCCAGCAGTTTACGGGGGTCCCTCACGGGAAACACCATATATTTT
- | TRBD1 | TRBJ2-5 | TRBV6-1 | 14 | CASCASAGGETQYF | TGTGCCAGCTGCGCGTCGGCAGGGGGAGAGACCCAGTACTTC
few | TRBD2 | TRBJ2-3 | TRBV3-1 | 12 | CASSFGTSSPYF | TGTGCCAGCAGCTTCGGGACTAGCAGCCCGTATTTT
many | - | TRBJ1-1 | TRBV9 | 13 | CASRGRGNTEAFF | TGTGCCAGCAGAGGGAGGGGGAACACTGAAGCTTTCTTT
many | - | TRBJ1-1 | TRBV7-9 | 13 | CASSHRDNTEAFF | TGTGCCAGCAGCCACAGGGACAACACTGAAGCTTTCTTT
few | - | TRBJ1-3 | TRBV28 | 13 | CASNDSGRNTIYF | TGTGCCAGCAACGACAGTGGGAGAAACACCATATATTTT
many | TRBD2 | TRBJ2-5 | TRBV12-3/TRBV12-4 | 14 | CASRTSLYKETQYF | TGTGCCAGCAGGACTAGCTTATACAAGGAGACCCAGTACTTC
- | TRBD1 | TRBJ1-2 | TRBV30 | 17 | CAWSDYPGRQGGYGYTF | TGTGCCTGGAGTGATTATCCCGGGAGACAGGGAGGCTATGGCTACACCTTC
many | - | TRBJ2-3 | TRBV7-8 | 14 | CASSLGLGADTQYF | TGTGCCAGCAGCTTAGGCCTAGGGGCAGATACGCAGTATTTT
- | - | TRBJ2-3 | TRBV11-2 | 15 | CASSRQFSSTDTQYF | TGTGCCAGCAGCCGACAGTTTTCTAGCACAGATACGCAGTATTTT
many | - | TRBJ1-2 | TRBV18 | 12 | CASSPPGYGYTF | TGTGCCAGCTCACCTCCGGGCTATGGCTACACCTTC
many | - | TRBJ1-5 | TRBV2 | 14 | CASSDVYSNQPQHF | TGTGCCAGCAGTGACGTCTATAGCAATCAGCCCCAGCATTTT
many | - | TRBJ2-5 | TRBV28 | 15 | CASSLAGAGQETQYF | TGTGCCAGCAGTTTGGCGGGGGCTGGCCAAGAGACCCAGTACTTC
many | - | TRBJ1-1 | TRBV28 | 13 | CASVTQGGTEAFF | TGTGCCAGCGTTACACAGGGAGGAACTGAAGCTTTCTTT
few | TRBD1 | TRBJ2-7 | TRBV28 | 16 | CASSSPNRDSNYEQYF | TGTGCCAGCAGCTCACCAAACCGGGACAGCAACTACGAGCAGTACTTC
many | TRBD2 | TRBJ2-4 | TRBV18 | 17 | CASSPMLAGEPKNIQYF | TGTGCCAGCTCACCAATGTTGGCGGGAGAACCCAAAAACATTCAGTACTTC
many | - | TRBJ1-1 | TRBV7-8 | 14 | CASSMRRGNTEAFF | TGTGCCAGCAGCATGCGGAGGGGGAACACTGAAGCTTTCTTT
many | - | TRBJ1-2 | TRBV15 | 14 | CATSRGVVKLGYTF | TGTGCCACCAGCAGAGGGGTGGTAAAGCTGGGCTACACCTTC
- | TRBD1 | TRBJ1-1 | TRBV9 | 16 | CASSVSPGQGNTEAFF | TGTGCCAGCAGCGTGAGCCCGGGACAGGGGAACACTGAAGCTTTCTTT